Below are 25 T cell receptor beta chains sequenced from a single sample in a study of shared clonotypes between healthy human individuals. Profiled with immunoSEQ multiplex PCR; TCRdb holds only in-frame clones, not every one. Counted here are around 990,000 clones, 60% to 80% occurring once; the ten biggest clones make up roughly 0.83%. The sample taken for sequencing was memory CD4+ T cells from PBMCs. The subset was: CD45RA-negative fraction. These receptors were collected from a man younger than 30 in good health. Some clones in this sample may be carry-over from other donors' samples.

The chain joins TRBV7-8 to TRBJ2-5; tentative D call: TRBD2 (6 bases). The germline gives CDR1 SGHVS, CDR2 FQNEAQ. The CDR3 has 14 amino acids. V dropped 5 bases and J dropped 0 bases, with 10 bases sitting between them. CDR3: CASSPAGNQETQYF. CDR3 DNA: TGTGCCAGCAGCCCCGCGGGGAACCAAGAGACCCAGTACTTC.

This rearrangement joins TRBV29-1 to TRBJ2-5, with D maybe TRBD2 (5 bases). Trimming left V 7 bases short and J 1 base short, with 19 bases between. The CDR3 covers 15 residues. Germline loops: CDR1 SQVTM, CDR2 ANQGSEA. Here the CDR3 DNA reads TGCAGCGCTCGAACCGGACTGGGGAGCCAAGAGACCCAGTACTTC. This sequence encodes CSARTGLGSQETQYF. Full variable domain (remainder filled in from reference TRBV29-1 and TRBJ2-5): SAVISQKPSRDICQRGTSLTIQCQVDSQVTMMFWYRQQPGQSLTLIATANQGSEATYESGFVIDKFPISRPNLTFSTLTVSNMSPEDSSIYLCSARTGLGSQETQYFGPGTRLLVL.

The rearrangement uses TRBV10-3 and TRBJ2-4; D not resolved. Germline V gene lookup returns CDR1 ENHRY and CDR2 SYGVKD. This CDR3 contains 14 residues. The V end lost 10 bases, the J end lost 7 bases, and 20 bases lay between the germline ends. The chain's CDR3 is CATSPRAGSNIQYF. In DNA form, the CDR3 reads TGTGCCACCTCCCCACGGGCCGGATCGAACATTCAGTACTTC.

As regards this clone: Other DNA sequences in this sample translate to the same CDR3. The chain joins TRBV27 to TRBJ1-2, with D hard to call. The CDR3 covers 13 residues. V was cut by 3 bases and J by 2 bases, with 7 bases left in between. CDR1 is MNHEY, CDR2 SMNVEV, per germline (reference sequence). CDR3 protein: CASSFTGNYGYTF. The CDR3 DNA is TGTGCCAGCAGTTTCACGGGAAACTATGGCTACACCTTC.

The chain couples TRBV28 to TRBJ2-2; TRBD2 matches 12 bases. With V trimmed by 3 bases and J by 5 bases, 7 bases remained unmatched. This CDR3 is 17 amino acids long. Per germline, CDR1 MDHEN and CDR2 SYDVKM. The CDR3 sequence: CASSFRLAGDSTGELFF. In DNA form, the CDR3 reads TGTGCCAGCAGTTTTAGACTAGCGGGAGATTCGACCGGGGAGCTGTTTTTT.

The rearrangement uses TRBV11-2 and TRBJ1-5; D not certain. V lost 5 bases to trimming and J lost 2 bases, with 13 bases between them. The length of the CDR3 is 15 residues. The germline gives CDR1 SGHAT, CDR2 FQNNGV. CDR3 sequence (DNA): TGTGCCAGCAGCCTCTCAGTGGGAGGCAATCAGCCCCAGCATTTT. Its protein is CASSLSVGGNQPQHF.

This clone was seen a handful of times. The chain recombines TRBV28 with TRBJ1-2; TRBD1 agrees at 9 bases. Per germline, CDR1 MDHEN and CDR2 SYDVKM. The CDR3 is 14 amino acids. V shed 5 bases, J shed 7 bases, and the junction held 8 bases outside the gene matches. The CDR3 DNA follows: TGTGCCAGCAGTACCGGACAGGGGCGGCGTGGCTACACCTTC. Its translation: CASSTGQGRRGYTF.

The chain has TRBV11-2 and TRBJ2-7; D ambiguous. Germline V gene sequence: CDR1 SGHAT, CDR2 FQNNGV. V was pared by 1 base and J by 2 bases, with 9 bases between. The CDR3 runs to 14 residues. The DNA for the CDR3 is TGTGCCAGCAGCTTAGTCGGCCGCACCTACGAGCAGTACTTC. This encodes CASSLVGRTYEQYF.

The V gene is TRBV28, the J gene TRBJ2-1; either TRBD1 or TRBD2 may supply D (5 bases each). Germline assignment: CDR1 MDHEN and CDR2 SYDVKM. Deletions cut 3 bases from V and 0 bases from J, with 15 bases between. This CDR3 comprises 17 residues. CDR3 sequence (DNA): TGTGCCAGCAGTTTTTCCCTGGGACGGAGCTCCTACAATGAGCAGTTCTTC. The encoded protein is CASSFSLGRSSYNEQFF.

CDR3 coding DNA: TGTGCCAGCAGTTTAACGTTAGGGGGGGAGGAGGAAAAACTGTTTTTT. It specifies CASSLTLGGEEEKLFF. The chain has TRBV27 and TRBJ1-4, with TRBD1 as a possible D gene (6 bases). Germline V gives CDR1 MNHEY, CDR2 SMNVEV (reference sequence). This CDR3 has 16 amino acids. V shed 2 bases and J shed 8 bases, with 18 bases lying between them.

The chain carries TRBV5-1 and TRBJ2-1, with TRBD1 matching 9 bases. Per germline, CDR1 SGHRS and CDR2 YFSETQ. The CDR3 extends over 17 amino acids. V lost 4 bases and J lost 7; bases outside the gene matches: 15. The DNA of the CDR3 is TGCGCCAGCAGCCCTTTCCCCCCGGGACAGGGCGGGAATGAGCAGTTCTTC. Amino acids: CASSPFPPGQGGNEQFF.

The J gene is TRBJ2-7, the V gene TRBV2; D unclear. Germline CDR1 and CDR2: SNHLY and FYNNEI. V lost 3 bases and J 4 bases, leaving 13 bases between the germline ends. The CDR3 covers 14 residues. The DNA of the CDR3 is TGTGCCAGCAGTGAGATTTCACAGCCATACGAGCAGTACTTC. Its translation is CASSEISQPYEQYF. The complete variable domain, with remaining parts taken from reference TRBV2 and TRBJ2-7, reads EPEVTQTPSHQVTQMGQEVILRCVPISNHLYFYWYRQILGQKVEFLVSFYNNEISEKSEIFDDQFSVERPDGSNFTLKIRSTKLEDSAMYFCASSEISQPYEQYFGPGTRLTVT.

The genes are TRBV7-2 and TRBJ2-5; D is perhaps TRBD2 (5 bases). This CDR3 spans 13 amino acids. Trimming removed 5 bases from V and 9 bases from J, with 16 bases in between. Looked up from germline, CDR1 is SGHTA and CDR2 is FQGNSA. The CDR3 DNA reads as TGTGCCAGCAGCCCGAGCGGTAAGAGGGCCCAGTACTTC. Its translation is CASSPSGKRAQYF.

A remark on this clone: A much more abundant neighbour one base away suggests this may be a read error. The chain joins TRBV4-3 to TRBJ2-6; the D gene is possibly TRBD2 (5 bases). Looked up from germline, CDR1 is LGHNA and CDR2 is YSLEER. The CDR3 loop spans 16 amino acids. V lost 0 bases and J lost 4, with 10 bases in between. The CDR3 region is CASSQDLGSGANVLTF. The CDR3 DNA follows: TGCGCCAGCAGCCAAGATCTAGGGAGCGGGGCCAACGTCCTGACTTTC.

The chain recombines TRBV5-4 with TRBJ1-4, with D perhaps TRBD1 (5 bases). Trimming shortened V by 4 bases and J by 8 bases, and 18 bases separated the two germline ends. The germline V gene has CDR1 SGHNT and CDR2 YYREEE (reference sequence). This CDR3 is 15 amino acids long. The CDR3 nucleotides are TGTGCCAGCAGCCGTTTGGCAGGGTCACAAGAAAAACTGTTTTTT. This encodes CASSRLAGSQEKLFF. The complete variable domain, with remaining parts taken from reference TRBV5-4 and TRBJ1-4, reads ETGVTQSPTHLIKTRGQQVTLRCSSQSGHNTVSWYQQALGQGPQFIFQYYREEENGRGNFPPRFSGLQFPNYSSELNVNALELDDSALYLCASSRLAGSQEKLFFGSGTQLSVL.

This chain connects TRBV5-1 to TRBJ2-2; possibly TRBD1 or TRBD2 for D (6 bases each). V lost 4 bases to trimming and J lost 2 bases, with 12 bases between them. This CDR3 contains 15 residues. CDR1 and CDR2 from the germline V gene are SGHRS and YFSETQ. Written as DNA, the CDR3 is TGCGCCAGCAGCCCGGGGGCGGTAAACACCGGGGAGCTGTTTTTT. It yields the protein CASSPGAVNTGELFF.

The V and J genes are TRBV6-1 and TRBJ2-1; perhaps TRBD2 as D (6 bases). In germline, CDR1 is MNHNS, CDR2 SASEGT. Trimming stripped 0 bases from V and 10 bases from J, with 22 bases between. This CDR3 contains 17 residues. The DNA for the CDR3 is TGTGCCAGCAGTGAAGCATTGCGGGGCGAGCAGAACAGGGAGCAGTTCTTC. It translates to CASSEALRGEQNREQFF.

Comment on this clone: With only one base between it and a far larger clone, this is likely a read error. The CDR3 reads CASSDSAESKTGELFF. CDR3 bases: TGTGCCAGCAGTGACTCGGCGGAGTCCAAAACCGGGGAGCTGTTTTTT. V usage is TRBV6-4 and J usage is TRBJ2-2; D is undetermined. The germline gives CDR1 MRHNA, CDR2 SNTAGT. Trimming removed 0 bases at V and 5 bases at J, with 13 bases between. CDR3 length: 16 amino acids.

The J gene is TRBJ2-1, the V gene TRBV7-9; 11 bases are shared with TRBD2. V gave up 3 bases and J gave up 7 bases; unmatched junction bases: 11. CDR1 SEHNR and CDR2 FQNEAQ come from the germline V gene (reference sequence). The CDR3 has 17 residues. The CDR3 nucleotides read TGTGCCAGCAGCTTGGGACTAGCGGTTCGCTGGTCTAATGAGCAGTTCTTC. Its protein product is CASSLGLAVRWSNEQFF. Together with reference TRBV7-9 and TRBJ2-1, the CDR3 gives the full variable domain: DTGVSQNPRHKITKRGQNVTFRCDPISEHNRLYWYRQTLGQGPEFLTYFQNEAQLEKSRLLSDRFSAERPKGSFSTLEIQRTEQGDSAMYLCASSLGLAVRWSNEQFFGPGTRLTVL.

The V call is TRBV19, the J call TRBJ2-3, with D unclear. CDR3 length: 15 residues. V shed 2 bases and J shed 2 bases, with 11 bases lying between them. The germline gives CDR1 LNHDA, CDR2 SQIVND (reference sequence). CDR3 sequence: CASSIKGPITDTQYF. The CDR3 nucleotides are TGTGCCAGTAGTATAAAGGGTCCGATCACAGATACGCAGTATTTT.

The chain recombines TRBV5-1 with TRBJ2-2, with D uncertain. The CDR3 loop spans 14 amino acids. Germline V CDR1 and CDR2: SGHRS, YFSETQ. The ends were cut back, 3 bases at V and 7 bases at J, with 13 bases in the middle. The CDR3 here is CASSSTLRVGELFF. The DNA for the CDR3 is TGCGCCAGCAGCTCCACTCTACGGGTCGGGGAGCTGTTTTTT.

The chain couples TRBV2 to TRBJ2-2; tentatively, D is TRBD1 (6 bases). V was cut by 2 bases and J by 4 bases, with 8 bases left in between. The length of the CDR3 is 14 residues. Germline V CDR1 and CDR2: SNHLY, FYNNEI. CDR3 DNA sequence: TGTGCCAGCAGTGAACAGGGGCCCACCGGGGAGCTGTTTTTT. The encoded protein is CASSEQGPTGELFF.

To note about this clone: Other DNA sequences of this sample code for an identical CDR3. The chain combines TRBV5-1 with TRBJ2-1; the match to TRBD2 covers 8 bases. V shed 3 bases, J shed 0 bases, and the junction held 2 bases outside the gene matches. Germline CDR1 reads SGHRS; CDR2 reads YFSETQ. There are 15 residues in the CDR3. This chain's CDR3 is CASSSSGSSYNEQFF. In DNA, the CDR3 is TGCGCCAGCAGCTCGAGCGGGAGCTCCTACAATGAGCAGTTCTTC. Filled out from reference TRBV5-1 and TRBJ2-1, the complete variable domain reads KAGVTQTPRYLIKTRGQQVTLSCSPISGHRSVSWYQQTPGQGLQFLFEYFSETQRNKGNFPGRFSGRQFSNSRSEMNVSTLELGDSALYLCASSSSGSSYNEQFFGPGTRLTVL.

The genes are TRBV28 and TRBJ2-5; a weak D match, TRBD2 (5 bases). Germline V gives CDR1 MDHEN, CDR2 SYDVKM. The CDR3 has 14 amino acids. Trimming pared 8 bases from V and 0 bases from J, leaving 13 bases between. The CDR3 DNA reads as TGTGCCAGCGGAATACGGACTGACCAAGAGACCCAGTACTTC. As protein: CASGIRTDQETQYF.

This clone occurred once. The V gene is TRBV10-3, the J gene TRBJ2-7, with TRBD1 matching 7 bases. The trim removed 3 bases at V and 2 bases at J, leaving 1 base unmatched. The CDR3 extends over 13 amino acids. The germline gives CDR1 ENHRY, CDR2 SYGVKD. CDR3 bases: TGTGCCATCAGTGAACAGGGGCCCTACGAGCAGTACTTC. Its translation: CAISEQGPYEQYF.